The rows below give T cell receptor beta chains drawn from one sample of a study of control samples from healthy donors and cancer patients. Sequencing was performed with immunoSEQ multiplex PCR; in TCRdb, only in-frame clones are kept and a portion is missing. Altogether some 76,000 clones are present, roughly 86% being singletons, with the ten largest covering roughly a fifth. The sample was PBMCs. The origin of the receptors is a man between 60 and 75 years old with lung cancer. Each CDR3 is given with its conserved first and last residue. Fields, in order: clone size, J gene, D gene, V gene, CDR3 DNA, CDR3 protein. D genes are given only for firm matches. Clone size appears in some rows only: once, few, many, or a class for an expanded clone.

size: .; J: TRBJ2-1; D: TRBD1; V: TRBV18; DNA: TGTGCCAGCTCACGTGACAGGGGACCGGAGAATGAGCAGTTCTTC; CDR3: CASSRDRGPENEQFF
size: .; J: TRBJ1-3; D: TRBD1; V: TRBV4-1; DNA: TGCGCCAGCAGCCAAGATGGGACAGGGGCTGGAAACACCATATATTTT; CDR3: CASSQDGTGAGNTIYF
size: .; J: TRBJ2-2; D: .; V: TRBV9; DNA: TGTGCCAGCGACACAGGGAGCAACACCGGGGAGCTGTTTTTT; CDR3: CASDTGSNTGELFF
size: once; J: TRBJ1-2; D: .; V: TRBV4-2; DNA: TGTGCCAGCAGCCAGGAAAGGGCGCTCTATGGCTACACCTTC; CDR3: CASSQERALYGYTF
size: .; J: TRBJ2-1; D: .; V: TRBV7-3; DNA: TGTGCCAGCAGCTCCTCCCCCCACAATGAGCAGTTCTTC; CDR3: CASSSSPHNEQFF
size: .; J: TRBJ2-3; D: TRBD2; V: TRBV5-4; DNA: TGTGCCAGCAGCTTGGGGGGGACTAGCGGCCTAGATACGCAGTATTTT; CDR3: CASSLGGTSGLDTQYF
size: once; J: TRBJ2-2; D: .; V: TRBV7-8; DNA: TGTGCCAGCAGCCCGACAGGGACTGACACCGGGGAGCTGTTTTTT; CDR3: CASSPTGTDTGELFF
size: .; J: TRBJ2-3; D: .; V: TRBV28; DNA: TGTGCCAGCAGTTTAATAGGGGGTCAAAACACAGATACGCAGTATTTT; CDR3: CASSLIGGQNTDTQYF
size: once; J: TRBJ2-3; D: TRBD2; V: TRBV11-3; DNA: TGTGCCAGCAGCCCCCGTAGCGGGGGGGCCTACGATACGCAGTATTTT; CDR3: CASSPRSGGAYDTQYF
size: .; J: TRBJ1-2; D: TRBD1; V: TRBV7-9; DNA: TGTGCCAGCAGCTTCTCAGGGACAGACGTGCGCTATGGCTACACCTTC; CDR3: CASSFSGTDVRYGYTF
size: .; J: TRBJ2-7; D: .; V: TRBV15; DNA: TGTGCCACCAGCAGTCCCGATGTGGGGAGGTACGAGCAGTACTTC; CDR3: CATSSPDVGRYEQYF
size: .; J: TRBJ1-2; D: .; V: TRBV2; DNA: TGTGCCAGCAGTGTCCTCTTATCAAGCCTGAAGGGCTACACCTTC; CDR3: CASSVLLSSLKGYTF
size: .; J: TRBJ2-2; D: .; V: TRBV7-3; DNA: TGTGCCAGCAGCTTAGAACTGCTGAACACCGGGGAGCTGTTTTTT; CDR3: CASSLELLNTGELFF
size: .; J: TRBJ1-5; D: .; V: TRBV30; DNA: TGTGCCTTGGGGAACGATAGCAATCAGCCCCAGCATTTT; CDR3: CALGNDSNQPQHF
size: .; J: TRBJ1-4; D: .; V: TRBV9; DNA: TGTGCCAGCAGCGTAGCTGCGCAGGGAAATGAAAAACTGTTTTTT; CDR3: CASSVAAQGNEKLFF
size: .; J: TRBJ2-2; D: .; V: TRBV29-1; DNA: TGCAGCGTACGGCCCAGGACACATGACACCGGGGAGCTGTTTTTT; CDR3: CSVRPRTHDTGELFF
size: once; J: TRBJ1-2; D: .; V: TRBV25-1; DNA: TGTGCCAGCGCCCAATCTGGGACCTCCTCTGGCTACACCTTC; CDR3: CASAQSGTSSGYTF
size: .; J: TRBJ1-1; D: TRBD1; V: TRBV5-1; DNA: TGCGCCAGCAGCTCTACAGGGGAGTACACTGAAGCTTTCTTT; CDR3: CASSSTGEYTEAFF
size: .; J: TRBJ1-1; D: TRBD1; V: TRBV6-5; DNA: TGTGCCAGCAGTACCATGACAGGGGGGAGGACTGAAGCTTTCTTT; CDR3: CASSTMTGGRTEAFF
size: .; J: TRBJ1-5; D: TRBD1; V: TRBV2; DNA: TGTGCCAGCCGGACAGGGTGGGATAGCAATCAGCCCCAGCATTTT; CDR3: CASRTGWDSNQPQHF
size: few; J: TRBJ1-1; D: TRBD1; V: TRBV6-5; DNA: TGTGCCAGCAAGACAGGGTTGAACACTGAAGCTTTCTTT; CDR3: CASKTGLNTEAFF
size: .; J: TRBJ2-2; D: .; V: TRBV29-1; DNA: TGCAGCGTTGGGATGGTAGTGACCGGGGAGCTGTTTTTT; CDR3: CSVGMVVTGELFF
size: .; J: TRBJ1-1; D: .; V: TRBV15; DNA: TGTGCCACCAGTCAGGGCGGAACGATGAACACTGAAGCTTTCTTT; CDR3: CATSQGGTMNTEAFF
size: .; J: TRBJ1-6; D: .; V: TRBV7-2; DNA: TGTGCCAGCAGCTTTGCACAGGCCAATTCACCCCTCCACTTT; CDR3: CASSFAQANSPLHF
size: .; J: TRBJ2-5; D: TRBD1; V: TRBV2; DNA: TGTGCCACTGAGGACAGGATCCACCAAGAGACCCAGTACTTC; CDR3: CATEDRIHQETQYF
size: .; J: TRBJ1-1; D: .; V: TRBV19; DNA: TGTGCCAGTAGTCCCCGGCGCTTGAACACTGAAGCTTTCTTT; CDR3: CASSPRRLNTEAFF
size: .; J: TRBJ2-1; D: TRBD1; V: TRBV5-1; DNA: TGCGCCAGCACCCTCCAGGGGGATCCCTCCTACAATGAGCAGTTCTTC; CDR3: CASTLQGDPSYNEQFF
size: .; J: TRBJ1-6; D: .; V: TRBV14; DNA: TGTGCCAGCAGCCAAGAGACGGCGTATAATTCACCCCTCCACTTT; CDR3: CASSQETAYNSPLHF
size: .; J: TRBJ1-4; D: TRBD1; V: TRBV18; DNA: TGTGCCAGCTCACCCCTTAGCGGGACAGGGAATGAAAAACTGTTTTTT; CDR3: CASSPLSGTGNEKLFF
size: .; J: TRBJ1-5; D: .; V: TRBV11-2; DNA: TGTGCCAGCAGCTTAGAGAAGGGCAATCAGCCCCAGCATTTT; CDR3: CASSLEKGNQPQHF
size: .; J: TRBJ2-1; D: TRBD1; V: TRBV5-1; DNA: TGCGCCAGCAGCATCGGGGGGACAGGGGCCTACAATGAGCAGTTCTTC; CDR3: CASSIGGTGAYNEQFF
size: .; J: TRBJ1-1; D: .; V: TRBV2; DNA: TGTGCCAGCAGTGAGGGAGGGGGGAACACTGAAGCTTTCTTT; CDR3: CASSEGGGNTEAFF
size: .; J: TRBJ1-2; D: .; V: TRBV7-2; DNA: TGTGCCAGCAGCTCCCGGGCCGGCTACACCTTC; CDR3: CASSSRAGYTF
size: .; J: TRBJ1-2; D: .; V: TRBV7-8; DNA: TGTGCCAGCAGCTTAGCTTCAGGTTGGGGCTACACCTTC; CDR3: CASSLASGWGYTF
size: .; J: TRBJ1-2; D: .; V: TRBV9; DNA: TGTGCCAGCAGCGTATATGTGGGCTCGTCCTATGGCTACACCTTC; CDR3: CASSVYVGSSYGYTF
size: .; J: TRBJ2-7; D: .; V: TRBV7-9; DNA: TGTGCCAGCAGCTTAGTGGGACGCGACGAGCAGTACTTC; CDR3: CASSLVGRDEQYF
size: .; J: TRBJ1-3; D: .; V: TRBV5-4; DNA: TGTGCCAGCAGCTTAGCAGGAAACACCATATATTTT; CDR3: CASSLAGNTIYF
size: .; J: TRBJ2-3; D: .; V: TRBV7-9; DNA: TGTGCCAGCAGCACCTCAACAGGGCCAGATACGCAGTATTTT; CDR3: CASSTSTGPDTQYF
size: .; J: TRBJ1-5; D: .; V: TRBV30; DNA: TGTGCCTGGAGCCTCGGGACCGGCAATCAGCCCCAGCATTTT; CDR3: CAWSLGTGNQPQHF
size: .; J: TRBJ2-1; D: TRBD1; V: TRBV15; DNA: TGTGCCACCGCGGGACAGGGCTATGGTGAGCAGTTCTTC; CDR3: CATAGQGYGEQFF
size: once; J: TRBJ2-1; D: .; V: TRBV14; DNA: TGTGCCAGCAGCCAACCGACAGGCCCCACGAGGAATGAGCAGTTCTTC; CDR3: CASSQPTGPTRNEQFF
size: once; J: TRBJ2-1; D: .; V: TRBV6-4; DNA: TGTGCCAGCAGTGTGGGGCTAGGATCTTACAATGAGCAGTTCTTC; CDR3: CASSVGLGSYNEQFF
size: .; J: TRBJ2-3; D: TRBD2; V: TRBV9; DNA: TGTGCCAGCAGCGCATTAGCGGGGGGGAGGGATACGCAGTATTTT; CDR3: CASSALAGGRDTQYF
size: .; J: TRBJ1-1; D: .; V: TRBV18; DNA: TGTGCCAGCTCACTTTTTGAAGTGAACACTGAAGCTTTCTTT; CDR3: CASSLFEVNTEAFF
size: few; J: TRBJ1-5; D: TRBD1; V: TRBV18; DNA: TGTGCCAGCTCCCCCGGACAGGGAAGAGTTAGCAATCAGCCCCAGCATTTT; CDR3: CASSPGQGRVSNQPQHF
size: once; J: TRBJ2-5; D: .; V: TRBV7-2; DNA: TGTGCCAGCAGCTTAGGCGGGGTAAGACTTCGGGAGACCCAGTACTTC; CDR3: CASSLGGVRLRETQYF
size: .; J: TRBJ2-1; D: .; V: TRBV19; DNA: TGTGCCAGTAGTATGGTGGGCTTGGTTTCTAGCTCCTACAATGAGCAGTTCTTC; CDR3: CASSMVGLVSSSYNEQFF
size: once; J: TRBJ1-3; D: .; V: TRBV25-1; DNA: TGTGCCAGCAGTGGTCTCGGGGTCCCATCTGGAAACACCATATATTTT; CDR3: CASSGLGVPSGNTIYF
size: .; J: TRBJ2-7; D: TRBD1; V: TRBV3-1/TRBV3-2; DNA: TGTGCCAGCAGCAGGCCGGGACAGGTCTCTTACGAGCAGTACTTC; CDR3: CASSRPGQVSYEQYF
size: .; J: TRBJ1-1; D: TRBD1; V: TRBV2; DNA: TGTGCCAGCAGTGAATGGACAGGGTCCTTCACTGAAGCTTTCTTT; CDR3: CASSEWTGSFTEAFF
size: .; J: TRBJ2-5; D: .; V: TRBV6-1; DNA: TGTGCCAGCAGTGAAATTAGCCAAGAGACCCAGTACTTC; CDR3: CASSEISQETQYF
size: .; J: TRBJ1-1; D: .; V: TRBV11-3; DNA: TGTGCCAGCAGCTTCTCTGGTGGGGGCACTGAAGCTTTCTTT; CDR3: CASSFSGGGTEAFF
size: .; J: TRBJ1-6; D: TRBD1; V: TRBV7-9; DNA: TGTGCCAGCAGCTTAGGACAGGGAGATTCACCCCTCCACTTT; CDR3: CASSLGQGDSPLHF
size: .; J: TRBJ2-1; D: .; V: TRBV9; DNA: TGTGCCAGCAGCGCGCTTCCGAGAGAGAATGAGCAGTTCTTC; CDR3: CASSALPRENEQFF